A selection of T cell receptor beta chains follows, all from one sample in a study of CD8 T cells in Susac syndrome. TCRdb redid the calling of the immunoSEQ multiplex PCR reads with MiXCR, one entry per CDR3 protein. The sample holds approximately 80,000 distinct CDR3 sequences, around 94% seen once. The sequenced material came from CD8+ T cells from PBMCs. These receptors came from a human donor with Susac syndrome. Both conserved end residues are part of each CDR3. The order of the fields is V gene, D gene, CDR3 protein. D genes are given only for firm matches.

v_gene: TRBV7-8
d_gene: NA
CDR3aa: CASSLAKYEQYF

v_gene: TRBV14
d_gene: NA
CDR3aa: CASSQDRVEAFF

v_gene: TRBV21-1
d_gene: NA
CDR3aa: CASSKREQDREVSNQPQHF

v_gene: TRBV7-2
d_gene: NA
CDR3aa: CASDRGLGGLGYTF

v_gene: TRBV27
d_gene: NA
CDR3aa: CASSRDGPYEQYF

v_gene: TRBV28
d_gene: NA
CDR3aa: CASSYDEQYF

v_gene: TRBV27
d_gene: NA
CDR3aa: CASKPYPAGVTGELFF

v_gene: TRBV7-8
d_gene: NA
CDR3aa: CASSRGRVKTQYF

v_gene: TRBV27
d_gene: TRBD1
CDR3aa: CASSPWTGNEQFF

v_gene: TRBV20-1
d_gene: NA
CDR3aa: CSARDRRDFGGATDTQYF

v_gene: TRBV9
d_gene: NA
CDR3aa: CASSVEGTWVGTEAFF

v_gene: TRBV10-3
d_gene: NA
CDR3aa: CAISESVGARDGYTF

v_gene: TRBV19
d_gene: TRBD1
CDR3aa: CASSMGQRINEKLFF

v_gene: TRBV6-4
d_gene: NA
CDR3aa: CASSRFTADTQYF

v_gene: TRBV9
d_gene: TRBD2
CDR3aa: CASSRAGGLDTQYF

v_gene: TRBV2
d_gene: TRBD1
CDR3aa: CASSGGQGGQETQYF

v_gene: TRBV27
d_gene: NA
CDR3aa: CASSPARQNTGELFF